The rows below give T cell receptor beta chains drawn from one sample of a study of blood T cells in healthy people across ages. TCRdb reanalysed the 5' RACE reads using MiXCR and keeps one entry per CDR3 protein. Here the sample spans 850,000 to 1,000,000 distinct CDR3 sequences, around 54% being singletons. The sequenced material came from blood. Receptors were obtained from a woman aged 60-70 years in good health. Both conserved end residues are part of each CDR3. The order of the fields is J gene, clone size, V gene, D gene, CDR3 protein. The D gene is left open where the match is weak. Clone size is stated in some rows and not others, as once, few, many or a class when expanded.

>-|-|TRBV3-1|-
CASSPSHGSYYEQYF
>TRBJ2-1|few|TRBV28|-
CASSLYSGNNEQFF
>TRBJ2-4|-|TRBV20-1|TRBD2
CSASQGLLAKNIQYF
>TRBJ2-7|few|TRBV28|-
CASSFQGWGTFYEQYF
>TRBJ2-1|-|TRBV6-2/TRBV6-3|TRBD2
CASSRPGTSGRTNYNEQFF
>TRBJ2-7|-|TRBV20-1|-
CSAPQPGEQYF
>TRBJ2-3|-|TRBV6-1|-
CASSTSLAPDTQYF
>TRBJ2-4|-|TRBV5-1|-
CASRGDLAKNIQYF
>-|few|TRBV7-2|-
CASNHRRGSFHEQYF
>TRBJ2-5|-|TRBV2|-
CASTVQLQETQYF
>TRBJ1-1|once|TRBV20-1|-
CSARGSKGDAFF
>TRBJ2-5|-|TRBV12-3/TRBV12-4|TRBD2
CASSLERGETQYF
>TRBJ2-7|-|TRBV10-3|TRBD1
CASSTRGHEQYF
>TRBJ1-1|-|TRBV4-1|-
CASSQDKGRNTEAFF
>TRBJ2-3|-|TRBV7-2|TRBD2
CASSLDLFSGKTDTQYF
>TRBJ2-3|-|TRBV7-3|-
CASSLGGTVDTQYF
>TRBJ1-1|once|TRBV4-2|-
CASSQDATGVGTEAFF
>TRBJ1-2|-|TRBV7-2|-
CASSLGPVEAYGYTF
>TRBJ2-7|few|TRBV29-1|TRBD1
CSGTGGGSYEQYF
>TRBJ1-2|once|TRBV20-1|TRBD1
CSALRDRISYGYTF
>TRBJ2-6|-|TRBV7-9|TRBD1
CASSLHTGVGANVLTF
>-|few|TRBV29-1|TRBD2
CSVALLGLAIQETQYF
>TRBJ1-1|-|TRBV11-1|-
CASSFRDTNTEAFF
>TRBJ2-7|-|TRBV20-1|TRBD2
CSASPHSGRNYEQYF
>TRBJ2-7|-|TRBV11-2|-
CASSPRSAGEQYF
>-|-|TRBV6-2/TRBV6-3|-
CASSLSSGNEQYF